This is a list of T cell receptor beta chains from one sample in a study of cytomegalovirus exposure and HLA in healthy donors. Only in-frame clones appear in the TCRdb table, and some are missing; sequencing was by immunoSEQ multiplex PCR. The repertoire has approximately 180,000 clones, roughly 70% of them found once; the top ten carry 1.5% to 2%. What was sequenced was PBMCs. Receptor source: a woman aged 30 to 39 in good health and CMV-seronegative. Each CDR3 is given with its conserved first and last residue.

>TRBJ1-3|14|TRBV30
CAWSRTGRGNTIYF
>TRBJ2-7|15|TRBV27
CASSLSGGDGHEQYF
>TRBJ2-7|15|TRBV27
CASSLNPYDTYEQYF
>TRBJ1-2|14|TRBV6-1
CASSSVVRGSGYTF
>TRBJ2-1|15|TRBV6-4
CASSATSGRGNEQFF
>TRBJ1-6|17|TRBV19
CASSSLGGTANNSPLHF
>TRBJ2-3|12|TRBV5-1
CASSVSADTQYF
>TRBJ1-6|13|TRBV27
CASSLRGNSPLHF
>TRBJ2-1|15|TRBV6-4
CASSDSLGGGEEQFF
>TRBJ2-7|19|TRBV10-2
CASSESSLAGAFPSYEQYF
>TRBJ1-2|12|TRBV25-1
CASRYSGDGYTF
>TRBJ2-7|12|TRBV19
CASSNGGGEQYF
>TRBJ1-2|11|TRBV2
CASSDFDGYTF
>TRBJ1-3|14|TRBV10-2
CASSPTGLGNTIYF
>TRBJ1-2|15|TRBV27
CASSSRQGSIYGYTF
>TRBJ2-1|20|TRBV5-4
CASSFDSAESSAMYKNEQFF
>TRBJ2-1|12|TRBV15
CATSKAVGPQFF
>TRBJ1-1|15|TRBV6-6
CASSYGVQGGNEAFF
>TRBJ1-6|14|TRBV18
CATRLQDSYSPLHF
>TRBJ1-6|18|TRBV19
CASSISAEEVSYNSPLHF
>TRBJ1-3|14|TRBV2
CATLDTSSGNTIYF
>TRBJ2-7|15|TRBV7-9
CASSLVLGQTYEQYF
>TRBJ2-1|18|TRBV6-4
CASSDSPTLAGLYNEQFF
>TRBJ1-2|15|TRBV27
CASSLSGVANYGYTF
>TRBJ2-5|16|TRBV18
CASSPAAGRVQETQYF
>TRBJ1-2|15|TRBV27
CASTPWTDSNYGYTF
>TRBJ2-5|18|TRBV15
CATSRDKVVRTGKETQYF
>TRBJ1-2|15|TRBV5-6
CASSLSVAGNYGYTF
>TRBJ1-2|15|TRBV2
CASSRGVVEGYGYTF
>TRBJ1-2|17|TRBV7-8
CASSPGRQGRRTDGYTF
>TRBJ1-1|16|TRBV5-6
CASSPPGQGRLTEAFF
>TRBJ2-7|15|TRBV27
CASSSLSGSSYEQYF
>TRBJ2-2|15|TRBV7-7
CASSLGTSGTGELFF